Listed below are T cell receptor beta chains from one sample, sequenced in a study of blood T cell repertoires in COVID-19. This table comes from immunoSEQ multiplex PCR, and its TCRdb copy is limited to in-frame clones, with some not included. This sample yields 52,000 or so clones, of which roughly 79% are seen a single time; over 4% belongs to the top ten. Sequenced sample: peripheral blood. The receptor set was obtained from a human donor in a cohort sampled during active COVID-19. The CDR3 runs from the conserved cysteine through the conserved F or W. D genes are given only for firm matches. Part of the rows lack a size; the others show once, few, many or a class for expanded clones.

j_gene | v_gene | d_gene | abundance | CDR3aa | CDR3nt
TRBJ1-2 | TRBV15 | . | . | CATSSKTGYGYGYTF | TGTGCCACCAGTTCAAAGACAGGATACGGCTATGGCTACACCTTC
TRBJ2-7 | TRBV15 | TRBD2 | . | CATSRATGLAGGYEQYF | TGTGCCACCAGCAGAGCCACCGGACTAGCGGGGGGCTACGAGCAGTACTTC
TRBJ1-5 | TRBV6-5 | TRBD1 | once | CASSSGGGNQPQHF | TGTGCCAGCAGTTCAGGGGGCGGCAATCAGCCCCAGCATTTT
TRBJ1-4 | TRBV18 | . | . | CASSPSGNEKLFF | TGTGCCAGCTCACCCAGCGGTAATGAAAAACTGTTTTTT
TRBJ2-7 | TRBV5-6 | TRBD1 | once | CASSFGMGQRYEQYF | TGTGCCAGCAGCTTCGGGATGGGACAGAGATACGAGCAGTACTTC
TRBJ1-2 | TRBV6-1 | . | . | CASSEYGGTGGYTF | TGTGCCAGCAGTGAATATGGAGGGACCGGTGGCTACACCTTC
TRBJ2-3 | TRBV2 | TRBD1 | . | CASSLNRGVTDTQYF | TGTGCCAGCAGCTTAAACAGGGGAGTCACAGATACGCAGTATTTT
TRBJ1-1 | TRBV30 | . | . | CAWSRQSDTEAFF | TGTGCCTGGAGTAGACAGTCAGACACTGAAGCTTTCTTT
TRBJ2-3 | TRBV5-5 | TRBD1 | . | CASSWDRARGTDTQYF | TGTGCCAGCAGCTGGGACAGGGCACGAGGGACAGATACGCAGTATTTT
TRBJ2-7 | TRBV27 | TRBD1 | . | CASSSRDRAYEQYF | TGTGCCAGCAGTTCCCGGGACAGAGCCTACGAGCAGTACTTC
TRBJ1-4 | TRBV7-9 | TRBD1 | . | CASSLGPGQTYF | TGTGCCAGCAGCTTAGGCCCGGGACAGACATATTTT
TRBJ1-5 | TRBV5-6 | TRBD1 | . | CASSFSDRQNQPQHF | TGTGCCAGCAGCTTCTCGGACAGGCAGAATCAGCCCCAGCATTTT
TRBJ2-7 | TRBV7-9 | TRBD1 | . | CASSKAGGLSSYEQYF | TGTGCCAGCAGTAAGGCAGGGGGTTTGAGCTCCTACGAGCAGTACTTC
TRBJ1-2 | TRBV29-1 | . | . | CSVAANYGYTF | TGCAGCGTTGCAGCTAACTATGGCTACACCTTC
TRBJ2-7 | TRBV9 | TRBD2 | . | CASSLTGTSSYEQYF | TGTGCCAGCAGCCTCACCGGGACTAGCTCGTACGAGCAGTACTTC
TRBJ1-1 | TRBV6-6 | . | . | CASSPRGAIGAFF | TGTGCCAGCAGCCCCCGCGGGGCGATAGGAGCTTTCTTT
TRBJ1-1 | TRBV2 | . | . | CASSDPGRKGTYTEAFF | TGTGCCAGCAGTGACCCCGGGAGGAAAGGAACTTACACTGAAGCTTTCTTT
TRBJ1-2 | TRBV2 | . | few | CASSDGWASNGYTF | TGTGCCAGCAGTGATGGGTGGGCAAGCAATGGCTACACCTTC
TRBJ1-1 | TRBV15 | . | . | CATRHRGAVEAFF | TGTGCCACCAGGCACCGTGGGGCAGTAGAAGCTTTCTTT
TRBJ2-7 | TRBV4-1 | TRBD1 | . | CASSPVEPGQGTPSRSYEQYF | TGCGCCAGCAGCCCCGTAGAGCCCGGACAGGGGACACCCTCCAGGTCCTACGAGCAGTACTTC
TRBJ2-7 | TRBV29-1 | TRBD2 | once | CSAMGRTSGISYEQYF | TGCAGCGCTATGGGGAGGACTAGCGGGATTTCCTACGAGCAGTACTTC
TRBJ1-1 | TRBV6-4 | . | . | CASRGGFQNTEAFF | TGTGCCAGCAGGGGCGGGTTTCAGAACACTGAAGCTTTCTTT
TRBJ2-7 | TRBV4-1 | TRBD2 | many | CASSQSSGGYEQYF | TGCGCCAGCAGCCAGTCTAGCGGGGGCTACGAGCAGTACTTC
TRBJ2-7 | TRBV19 | TRBD2 | once | CASRPSSSGSSYEQYF | TGTGCCAGTAGGCCCTCAAGTAGCGGGAGCTCCTACGAGCAGTACTTC
TRBJ1-6 | TRBV6-2/TRBV6-3 | . | . | CASSRLLSAEKDSPLHF | TGTGCCAGCAGTCGCCTATTGTCCGCGGAAAAAGATTCACCCCTCCACTTT
TRBJ1-3 | TRBV19 | TRBD1 | . | CASSPTGVNTIYF | TGTGCCAGTAGCCCGACAGGGGTGAACACCATATATTTT
TRBJ2-7 | TRBV2 | TRBD2 | . | CASSESGRSSYEQYF | TGTGCCAGCAGTGAAAGCGGGAGGAGTTCCTACGAGCAGTACTTC
TRBJ1-1 | TRBV11-2 | . | . | CASSLMSLEAFF | TGTGCCAGCAGCTTAATGTCCCTTGAAGCTTTCTTT
TRBJ1-1 | TRBV7-9 | TRBD1 | . | CASSRRDRMNTEAFF | TGTGCCAGCAGCCGCCGGGACAGGATGAACACTGAAGCTTTCTTT
TRBJ1-3 | TRBV5-1 | . | . | CASSLVQGGNTIYF | TGCGCCAGCAGCTTGGTGCAGGGTGGAAACACCATATATTTT
TRBJ1-3 | TRBV5-5 | TRBD1 | . | CASSVQQGARRNTIYF | TGTGCCAGCAGCGTGCAGCAGGGGGCGCGTAGAAACACCATATATTTT
TRBJ1-1 | TRBV6-5 | TRBD1 | . | CASSYGTGFGEAFF | TGTGCCAGCAGTTACGGGACAGGGTTCGGTGAAGCTTTCTTT
TRBJ1-5 | TRBV2 | TRBD1 | . | CASGQGNQPQHF | TGTGCCAGCGGACAGGGCAATCAGCCCCAGCATTTT
TRBJ2-7 | TRBV4-1 | TRBD1 | . | CASSQDNRGYEQYF | TGCGCCAGCAGCCAAGACAACAGGGGCTACGAGCAGTACTTC
TRBJ2-1 | TRBV10-3 | TRBD1 | . | CAISESTGQDEQFF | TGTGCCATCAGTGAGTCCACGGGACAGGACGAGCAGTTCTTC
TRBJ1-1 | TRBV19 | TRBD1 | . | CASRWDRATEAFF | TGTGCCAGTAGATGGGACAGGGCCACTGAAGCTTTCTTT
TRBJ2-7 | TRBV5-5 | TRBD2 | . | CASSLGGVAGPFPQQYF | TGTGCCAGCAGCTTGGGCGGCGTAGCGGGACCCTTCCCCCAGCAGTACTTC
TRBJ1-1 | TRBV28 | . | . | CASSSPPRGNTEAFF | TGTGCCAGCAGTTCCCCTCCCCGGGGGAACACTGAAGCTTTCTTT
TRBJ1-1 | TRBV30 | . | . | CAWSGGRVEAFF | TGTGCCTGGAGTGGGGGGCGGGTTGAAGCTTTCTTT
TRBJ2-3 | TRBV9 | TRBD2 | . | CASSVSRGVVFDTQYF | TGTGCCAGCAGCGTAAGCCGGGGGGTGGTATTCGATACGCAGTATTTT
TRBJ1-1 | TRBV5-4 | TRBD1 | . | CASSPSGQGIEAFF | TGTGCCAGCAGCCCTTCAGGACAGGGGATTGAAGCTTTCTTT
TRBJ2-7 | TRBV29-1 | TRBD1 | . | CSVRTGAGNEQYF | TGCAGCGTTCGGACAGGGGCGGGCAACGAGCAGTACTTC
TRBJ1-6 | TRBV10-3 | . | . | CATYSPLHF | TGTGCCACGTATTCACCCCTCCACTTT
TRBJ1-2 | TRBV10-3 | TRBD1 | once | CAISEGTAGYGYTF | TGTGCCATCAGTGAGGGGACAGCGGGCTATGGCTACACCTTC
TRBJ1-2 | TRBV12-5 | . | few | CASGLAPPVGYTF | TGTGCTAGTGGTTTGGCCCCCCCCGTGGGCTACACCTTC
TRBJ2-7 | TRBV5-4 | . | . | CASSSIGEGYEQYF | TGTGCCAGCAGCTCCATAGGGGAAGGCTACGAGCAGTACTTC
TRBJ2-7 | TRBV19 | . | few | CASKEGHLLYEQYF | TGTGCCAGTAAGGAAGGACACCTCCTCTACGAGCAGTACTTC
TRBJ2-2 | TRBV6-5 | TRBD2 | . | CASIRRGTNTGELFF | TGTGCCAGCATAAGGCGGGGGACTAACACCGGGGAGCTGTTTTTT
TRBJ2-3 | TRBV20-1 | TRBD2 | . | CSASERGGTDTQYF | TGCAGTGCTAGTGAGCGGGGGGGCACAGATACGCAGTATTTT
TRBJ1-6 | TRBV7-8 | . | . | CASSSRATEGNSPLHF | TGTGCCAGCAGCTCCAGGGCTACGGAGGGTAATTCACCCCTCCACTTT
TRBJ1-2 | TRBV30 | . | . | CAWGQNPGSGYTF | TGTGCCTGGGGGCAGAACCCGGGTTCTGGCTACACCTTC
TRBJ2-7 | TRBV28 | . | once | CASSPLTGTFYEQYF | TGTGCCAGCAGTCCACTTACCGGGACATTCTACGAGCAGTACTTC